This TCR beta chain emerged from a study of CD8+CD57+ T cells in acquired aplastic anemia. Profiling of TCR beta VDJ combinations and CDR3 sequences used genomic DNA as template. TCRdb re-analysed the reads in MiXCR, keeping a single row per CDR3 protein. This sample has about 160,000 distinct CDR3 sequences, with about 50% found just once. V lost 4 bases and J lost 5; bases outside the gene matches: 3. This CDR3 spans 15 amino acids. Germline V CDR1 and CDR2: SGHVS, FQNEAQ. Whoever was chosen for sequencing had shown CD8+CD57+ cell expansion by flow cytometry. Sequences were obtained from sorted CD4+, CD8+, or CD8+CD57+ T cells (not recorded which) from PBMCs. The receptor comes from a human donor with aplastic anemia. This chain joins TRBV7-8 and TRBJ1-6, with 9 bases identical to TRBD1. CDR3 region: CASSWDRDHNSPLHF. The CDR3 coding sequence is TGTGCCAGCAGCTGGGACAGGGACCATAATTCACCCCTCCACTTT.